This entry is about one T cell receptor (beta chain). CDR3 length equals 16 residues. From germline, CDR1 is MGHRA and CDR2 YSYEKL. V lost 1 base to trimming and J lost 4 bases, with 14 bases between them. These data come from a study of CD8 T cells in Susac syndrome. Random hexamers were used to reverse transcribe an amount of roughly 0.45 to 1 ug RNA. Amplification of TCR beta CDR3 by immunoSEQ multiplex PCR spanned 54 Vbeta and 13 Jbeta. Each CDR3 protein gets one entry after TCRdb re-called the immunoSEQ multiplex PCR reads with MiXCR. The sample contains roughly 130,000 distinct CDR3 sequences, less than 95% of which appear only once. It was treatment-naive patients with stable or active relapsing-remitting disease who made up the multiple sclerosis controls. Negative isolation was used for CD8+ and CD4+ T cells and FACS enrichment for TEMRA cells.

Sequencing used CD4+ T cells from PBMCs. V usage is TRBV4-1 and J usage is TRBJ2-1; weak D call: TRBD1 (5 bases). This receptor was taken from a human donor with multiple sclerosis. CDR3 DNA: TGCGCCAGCAGCCAAGGGGGCCAAACCTATTACAATGAGCAGTTCTTC. Its translation is CASSQGGQTYYNEQFF.